Listed below are T cell receptor beta chains from one sample, sequenced in a study of blood T cell repertoires in COVID-19. TCRdb keeps only in-frame clones here, not all; method: immunoSEQ multiplex PCR. The sample holds about 150,000 clones; roughly 80% are singletons and the top ten take about 8.7%. The sample comprised peripheral blood. The receptors here all came from a man between 45 and 60 years old with active or convalescent COVID-19. CDR3s include the opening cysteine and the closing phenylalanine or tryptophan. D genes are given only for firm matches. Size tells how often a clone was seen (once, few, many) or the class of an expanded clone, and some rows leave it out.

>NA|14|TRBJ2-1|TRBV28|NA
CASSGGSSYNEQFF
TGTGCCAGCTCCGGGGGTTCGTCCTACAATGAGCAGTTCTTC
>TRBD1|16|TRBJ2-5|TRBV28|NA
CASSLGRGPRQETQYF
TGTGCCAGCAGTTTAGGTAGGGGGCCCCGCCAAGAGACCCAGTACTTC
>TRBD1|14|TRBJ2-2|TRBV30|NA
CAWGSGGRAGELFF
TGTGCCTGGGGCTCAGGGGGCAGGGCCGGGGAGCTGTTTTTT
>TRBD1|14|TRBJ1-1|TRBV10-3|NA
CAISEYRGDTEAFF
TGTGCCATCAGTGAGTACAGGGGAGACACTGAAGCTTTCTTT
>NA|15|TRBJ2-5|TRBV7-3|NA
CASSPGVGGQETQYF
TGTGCCAGCAGCCCCGGAGTAGGGGGCCAAGAGACCCAGTACTTC
>NA|15|TRBJ1-2|TRBV5-8|NA
CASTLYKAGNYGYTF
TGTGCCAGCACCCTTTACAAGGCAGGGAACTATGGCTACACCTTC
>TRBD1|17|TRBJ2-1|TRBV4-1|NA
CASSQSETGGLYNEQFF
TGCGCCAGCAGCCAATCAGAGACAGGGGGCCTCTACAATGAGCAGTTCTTC
>NA|20|TRBJ2-2|TRBV21-1|once
CASSKEEGDGRGSFTGELFF
TGTGCCAGCAGCAAAGAGGAGGGTGACGGGAGAGGGTCCTTCACCGGGGAGCTGTTTTTT
>NA|14|TRBJ1-2|TRBV9|NA
CASSVSGQAYGYTF
TGTGCCAGCAGCGTATCAGGGCAGGCCTATGGCTACACCTTC
>NA|13|TRBJ2-5|TRBV5-1|NA
CASSSGIAETQYF
TGCGCCAGCAGCTCCGGAATAGCGGAGACCCAGTACTTC
>TRBD1|14|TRBJ2-3|TRBV28|NA
CASSLVGGGDTQYF
TGTGCCAGCAGTTTAGTAGGGGGCGGTGATACGCAGTATTTT
>TRBD2|15|TRBJ2-2|TRBV11-2|few
CASSFTGRGSGELFF
TGTGCCAGCAGCTTTACCGGGAGGGGGTCCGGGGAGCTGTTTTTT
>NA|17|TRBJ1-2|TRBV18|NA
CASSPPSVTAQGYGYTF
TGTGCCAGCTCACCACCGTCCGTTACCGCCCAGGGGTATGGCTACACCTTC
>NA|13|TRBJ1-1|TRBV18|NA
CASSPLGGTEAFF
TGTGCCAGCTCACCACTGGGGGGGACTGAAGCTTTCTTT
>NA|14|TRBJ2-7|TRBV6-5|NA
CASSYLAWAGEQYF
TGTGCCAGCAGTTACCTCGCGTGGGCCGGAGAGCAGTACTTC
>NA|15|TRBJ1-4|TRBV5-1|NA
CASRTATGYGEKLFF
TGCGCCAGCAGAACCGCTACAGGGTATGGAGAAAAACTGTTTTTT
>NA|13|TRBJ2-7|TRBV3-1/TRBV3-2|NA
CASSQDLRHEQYF
TGTGCCAGCAGCCAAGACCTACGCCACGAGCAGTACTTC
>TRBD1|15|TRBJ1-5|TRBV9|NA
CASSPTGGGDQPQHF
TGTGCCAGCAGCCCGACAGGGGGCGGCGATCAGCCCCAGCATTTT